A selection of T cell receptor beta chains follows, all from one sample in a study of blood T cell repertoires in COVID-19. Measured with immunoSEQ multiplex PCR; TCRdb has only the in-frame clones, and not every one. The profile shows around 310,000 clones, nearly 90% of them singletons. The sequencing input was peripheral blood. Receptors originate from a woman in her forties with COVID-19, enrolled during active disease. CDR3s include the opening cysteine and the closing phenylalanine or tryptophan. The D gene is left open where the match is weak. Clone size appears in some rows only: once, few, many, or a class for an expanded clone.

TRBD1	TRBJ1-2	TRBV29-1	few	TGCAGCGTTGGGGGAGGACAGGGCATCTATGGCTACACCTTC	CSVGGGQGIYGYTF
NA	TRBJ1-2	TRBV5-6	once	TGTGCCAGCAGCTTGGGTCCCGGGGGTGGCTATGGCTACACCTTC	CASSLGPGGGYGYTF
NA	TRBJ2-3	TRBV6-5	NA	TGTGCCAGCTCTACCGGGTCTCTGGATACGCAGTATTTT	CASSTGSLDTQYF
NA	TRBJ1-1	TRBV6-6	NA	TGTGCCATCCACGGGGAGACCTCGAACACTGAAGCTTTCTTT	CAIHGETSNTEAFF
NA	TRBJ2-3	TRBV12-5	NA	TGTGCTAGTGGTTTGGCCCCGGACTACATCAATCGGTATTTT	CASGLAPDYINRYF
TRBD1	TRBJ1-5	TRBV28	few	TGTGCCAGCAGTTCCGGGACAGACAATCAGCCCCAGCATTTT	CASSSGTDNQPQHF
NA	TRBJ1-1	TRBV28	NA	TGTGCCAGCAGTTCGTCGGGAGGGTTTGGGGACACTGAAGCTTTCTTT	CASSSSGGFGDTEAFF
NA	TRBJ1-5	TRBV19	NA	TGTGCCAGTAGGCAACAGGGCGGGCAGCCCCAGCATTTT	CASRQQGGQPQHF
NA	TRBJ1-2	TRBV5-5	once	TGTGCCAGCAGTCTAAAGAGCAACTATGGCTACACCTTC	CASSLKSNYGYTF
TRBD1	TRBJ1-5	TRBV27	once	TGTGCCAGCAGCCCGACAGGGGCTGGCAATCAGCCCCAGCATTTT	CASSPTGAGNQPQHF
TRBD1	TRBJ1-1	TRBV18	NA	TGTGCCAGCTCACCGGCAAAGGGGGCGGTGAACACTGAAGCTTTCTTT	CASSPAKGAVNTEAFF
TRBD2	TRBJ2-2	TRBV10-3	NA	TGTGCCATCAGGTACAGCGGGAGGGACTATAACACCGGGGAGCTGTTTTTT	CAIRYSGRDYNTGELFF
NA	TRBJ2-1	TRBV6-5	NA	TGTGCCAGCATTCGAGGGGGGGAGGGCTACAATGAGCAGTTCTTC	CASIRGGEGYNEQFF